The next 22 T cell receptor beta chains were all read from a single sample in a study of cytomegalovirus exposure and HLA in healthy donors. PCR was performed using 60 Vbeta and 13 Jbeta primers. Clones were sequenced by immunoSEQ multiplex PCR, and TCRdb holds only the in-frame ones, with some missing. The table lists under 200,000 clones, over 75% of them singletons. The sample comprised PBMCs. These receptors were collected from a human donor in good health.

The gene calls are TRBV27 and TRBJ1-6; D is possibly TRBD1 (6 bases). With 3 bases removed from V and 9 bases from J, the gap between germline ends came to 15 bases. The CDR3 spans 15 residues. CDR1 and CDR2 (germline): MNHEY, SMNVEV (reference sequence). The DNA for the CDR3 is TGTGCCAGCAGTTTCGAGACCGCAGGGGCTTCACCCCTCCACTTT. Protein product: CASSFETAGASPLHF.

The CDR3 region is CASTTTGSYEQYF. CDR3 DNA: TGTGCCAGTACTACGACAGGCTCCTACGAGCAGTACTTC. V is TRBV19 and J is TRBJ2-7, with a weak D call TRBD1 (6 bases). The CDR3 has 13 residues. Germline V gene data show CDR1 as LNHDA and CDR2 as SQIVND (reference sequence). The germline V and J ends were trimmed by 7 bases and 0 bases, with 10 bases remaining between them.

The CDR3 loop reads CASSARVFGTDTQYF. CDR3 DNA: TGTGCCAGTAGTGCGAGGGTTTTCGGGACAGATACGCAGTATTTT. V usage is TRBV19 and J usage is TRBJ2-3, with D perhaps matching TRBD2 (5 bases). This CDR3 spans 15 amino acids. V shed 5 bases and J shed 3 bases, with 15 bases lying between them. Per the germline V gene, CDR1 is LNHDA and CDR2 is SQIVND (reference sequence).

This clone was observed a single time. This chain joins TRBV2 and TRBJ1-2, with 9 positions matching TRBD1. CDR3 length: 14 amino acids. Germline V lookup: CDR1 SNHLY, CDR2 FYNNEI. The V gene end was trimmed by 5 bases and the J gene end by 4 bases; junction bases not matched to a gene: 5. DNA of the CDR3: TGTGCCAGCAGTTGGGACAGGGCCGGCTATGGCTACACCTTC. This sequence encodes CASSWDRAGYGYTF.

The rearrangement links TRBV7-2 to TRBJ2-7; 8 positions agree with TRBD2. This CDR3 contains 15 residues. Germline V CDR1 and CDR2: SGHTA, FQGNSA. The trim removed 7 bases at V and 2 bases at J, leaving 10 bases unmatched. The DNA for the CDR3 is TGTGCCAGCAACCCGAGGGCGGGGGGAACCTACGAGCAGTACTTC. Protein: CASNPRAGGTYEQYF.

Written as DNA, the CDR3 is TGCGCCAGCAGCTTTACGGGGGATAGAGAGACCCAGTACTTC. It yields the protein CASSFTGDRETQYF. V usage is TRBV5-1 and J usage is TRBJ2-5; the D gene is possibly TRBD2 (6 bases). The CDR3 length is 14 residues. Germline V lookup: CDR1 SGHRS, CDR2 YFSETQ. Trimming removed 2 bases from V and 4 bases from J, with 12 bases in between.

The chain has TRBV5-4 and TRBJ2-3, with TRBD2 matching 7 bases. The CDR3 totals 15 residues. Germline loops: CDR1 SGHNT, CDR2 YYREEE (reference sequence). Trimming at V came to 3 bases and at J to 2 bases, leaving 6 bases not matched to a gene. The CDR3 region is CASSSLADSTDTQYF. The CDR3 nucleotides read TGTGCCAGCAGCTCCCTAGCGGACTCCACAGATACGCAGTATTTT. Filled out from reference TRBV5-4 and TRBJ2-3, the complete variable domain reads ETGVTQSPTHLIKTRGQQVTLRCSSQSGHNTVSWYQQALGQGPQFIFQYYREEENGRGNFPPRFSGLQFPNYSSELNVNALELDDSALYLCASSSLADSTDTQYFGPGTRLTVL.

The chain joins TRBV7-9 to TRBJ2-2, with TRBD1 as a possible D gene (5 bases). CDR3 size: 13 residues. The V end lost 7 bases, the J end lost 5 bases, and 11 bases lay between the germline ends. Germline-derived CDR1 and CDR2 are SEHNR and FQNEAQ (reference sequence). The CDR3 DNA reads TGTGCCAGCACCACCGGACATACCGGGGAGCTGTTTTTT. Amino acids: CASTTGHTGELFF.

J is TRBJ1-5 and V is TRBV2; possible D gene TRBD1, 5 bases. The germline V and J ends were trimmed by 0 bases and 6 bases, with 15 bases remaining between them. Germline-derived CDR1 and CDR2 are SNHLY and FYNNEI. The CDR3 runs to 16 residues. CDR3 amino acids: CASSEAFGHSGQPQHF. Written as DNA, the CDR3 is TGTGCCAGCAGTGAAGCGTTCGGACATTCGGGTCAGCCCCAGCATTTT.

The chain is built from TRBV6-1 and TRBJ1-5, with a possible D match to TRBD1 (6 bases). Trimming shortened V by 2 bases and J by 2 bases, and 10 bases separated the two germline ends. Germline CDR1 is MNHNS and CDR2 is SASEGT. The CDR3 runs 15 residues. The CDR3 DNA follows: TGTGCCAGCAGTGAATGGGCAGGGGGCAATCAGCCCCAGCATTTT. It is translated as CASSEWAGGNQPQHF.

The chain couples TRBV7-2 to TRBJ2-1; 9 bases fit TRBD2. The V and J ends lost 5 bases and 5 bases, in that order; junction bases with no gene match: 7. CDR3 size: 15 residues. The germline V gene has CDR1 SGHTA and CDR2 FQGNSA. The DNA for the CDR3 is TGTGCCAGCAGCAGAAGCGGGGGGACCGACAATGAGCAGTTCTTC. It translates to CASSRSGGTDNEQFF.

This chain joins TRBV9 and TRBJ2-3; TRBD1 matches 7 bases. CDR1 and CDR2 from the germline V gene are SGDLS and YYNGEE. The CDR3 has 16 amino acids. The trim removed 4 bases at V and 3 bases at J, leaving 11 bases unmatched. The CDR3 region is CASSKERGQNTDTQYF. CDR3 DNA sequence: TGTGCCAGCAGCAAGGAGAGGGGACAGAATACAGATACGCAGTATTTT.

Regarding this clone: Germline is not matched at one junction end, which may reflect a read error. The V call is TRBV23-1, the J call TRBJ1-1, with D possibly TRBD1 on 6 matching bases. TRBV23-1 is reported as an ORF; its role is uncertain. CDR3 size: 13 residues. CDR3 amino acids: CASSHRGQGLRIF. The DNA for the CDR3 is TGCGCCAGCAGTCATCGGGGACAAGGCCTGAGAATCTTT.

The V gene is TRBV2, the J gene TRBJ2-5, with 7 bases identical to TRBD2. The CDR3 is made up of 14 amino acids. V lost 6 bases and J lost 5; bases outside the gene matches: 9. Germline CDR1 and CDR2: SNHLY and FYNNEI. In DNA, the CDR3 is TGTGCCAGCAGGGGGGGGGTGGTCGGGGAGACCCAGTACTTC. Its translation: CASRGGVVGETQYF.

The chain uses TRBV7-2 and TRBJ1-2; 11 positions agree with TRBD1. Germline assignment: CDR1 SGHTA and CDR2 FQGNSA. The CDR3 has 14 residues. After removal of 5 bases from V and 6 bases from J, the junction contained 5 bases not matched to a gene. The CDR3 DNA reads TGTGCCAGCAGCGGGGGACAGGGGGGGAATGGCTACACCTTC. The encoded protein is CASSGGQGGNGYTF.

The rearrangement links TRBV27 to TRBJ2-3; 13 bases are shared with TRBD2. V lost 10 bases and J lost 7; bases outside the gene matches: 8. There are 14 residues in the CDR3. Germline-derived CDR1 and CDR2 are MNHEY and SMNVEV (reference sequence). In DNA, the CDR3 is TGTGCCACCGCTACTAGCGGGGGGGCAAATACGCAGTATTTT. Protein product: CATATSGGANTQYF.

The rearrangement links TRBV5-6 to TRBJ1-6; maybe TRBD1 (6 bases). Germline V CDR1 and CDR2: SGHDT, YYEEEE. This CDR3 has 15 residues. The germline V and J ends were trimmed by 4 bases and 11 bases, with 19 bases remaining between them. CDR3 sequence (DNA): TGTGCCAGCAGCAACCAACAGGGTGTCGGGACACCCCTCCACTTT. Translation gives CASSNQQGVGTPLHF.

V gene TRBV7-3 combines with J gene TRBJ2-1, with 11 bases aligning to TRBD2. V shed 4 bases and J 6 bases; nucleotides not matched to a gene: 5. The CDR3 runs 15 residues. From germline, CDR1 is SGHTA and CDR2 FQGTGA. The CDR3: CASSSTSGVFNEQFF. DNA for the CDR3: TGTGCCAGCAGCTCGACTAGCGGGGTTTTCAATGAGCAGTTCTTC.

The V call is TRBV5-1, the J call TRBJ2-1; 7 nucleotides line up with TRBD1. The CDR3 contains 16 residues. V lost 0 bases to trimming and J lost 7 bases; unmatched junction nucleotides: 10. The germline V gene encodes CDR1 SGHRS and CDR2 YFSETQ. The CDR3 loop is CASSLGGGVSGNEQFF. The CDR3 DNA follows: TGCGCCAGCAGCTTGGGAGGGGGCGTATCTGGTAATGAGCAGTTCTTC.

The CDR3: CATSRVAGGSPEAFF. CDR3 coding DNA: TGTGCCACCAGCAGAGTCGCAGGGGGCTCACCTGAAGCTTTCTTT. The V and J genes are TRBV15 and TRBJ1-1, with 8 bases identical to TRBD1. The CDR3 covers 15 residues. Germline lookup yields CDR1 LNHNV and CDR2 YYDKDF (reference sequence). Germline trimming cut 1 base from V and 6 bases from J; bases unmatched to any gene: 7.

This sequence joins TRBV2 and TRBJ2-2; 7 nucleotides line up with TRBD2. This CDR3 is built from 15 residues. V lost 6 bases and J lost 5; bases outside the gene matches: 9. Germline CDR1 is SNHLY and CDR2 is FYNNEI. The CDR3 DNA reads TGTGCCAGCAGCCAAAGCAGCGGGGTTACCGGGGAGCTGTTTTTT. This encodes CASSQSSGVTGELFF. The complete variable domain, with remaining parts taken from reference TRBV2 and TRBJ2-2, reads EPEVTQTPSHQVTQMGQEVILRCVPISNHLYFYWYRQILGQKVEFLVSFYNNEISEKSEIFDDQFSVERPDGSNFTLKIRSTKLEDSAMYFCASSQSSGVTGELFFGEGSRLTVL.

As for this clone: The sample contains more than one DNA sequence encoding this CDR3. The chain couples TRBV18 to TRBJ2-5, with 10 bases aligning to TRBD2. The CDR3 covers 15 residues. J was trimmed by 3 bases and V by 2 bases; bases with no gene match: 3. The germline V gene has CDR1 KGHSH and CDR2 LQKENI. CDR3 sequence reads: CASSPGTSGEETQYF. DNA of the CDR3: TGTGCCAGCTCACCAGGCACTAGCGGGGAAGAGACCCAGTACTTC.